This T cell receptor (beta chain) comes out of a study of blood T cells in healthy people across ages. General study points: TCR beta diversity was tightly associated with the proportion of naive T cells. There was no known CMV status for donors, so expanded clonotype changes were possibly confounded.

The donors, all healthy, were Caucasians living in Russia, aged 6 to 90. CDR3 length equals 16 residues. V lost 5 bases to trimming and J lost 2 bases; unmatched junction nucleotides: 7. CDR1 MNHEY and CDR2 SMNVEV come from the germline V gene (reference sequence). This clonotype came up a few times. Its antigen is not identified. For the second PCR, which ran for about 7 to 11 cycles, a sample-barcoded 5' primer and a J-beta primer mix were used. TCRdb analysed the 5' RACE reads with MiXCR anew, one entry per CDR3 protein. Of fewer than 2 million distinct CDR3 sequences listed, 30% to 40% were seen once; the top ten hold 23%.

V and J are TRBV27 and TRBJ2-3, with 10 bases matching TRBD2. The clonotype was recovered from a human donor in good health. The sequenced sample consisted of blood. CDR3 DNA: TGTGCCAGCAGTCCAGGACTAGCGGTGCTCACAGATACGCAGTATTTT. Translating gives CASSPGLAVLTDTQYF.